Each of the 7 T cell receptor beta chains below was sequenced from the same sample in a study of naive and memory T cell subsets. A UMI-containing oligonucleotide was joined by 3' ligation to the TCR cDNA template. Amplification of ligated cDNA took four PCR rounds with SP2 and nested alpha and beta constant primers. Using its own MiXCR run on the 5' RACE reads, TCRdb lists one record per CDR3 protein. The data show 50,000 to 65,000 distinct CDR3 sequences, more than 7.5% seen once. These receptors originate from a female donor in good health.

This clonotype turned up a few times. The V and J genes are TRBV3-1 and TRBJ1-1; D is unclear. Germline V gives CDR1 LGHDT, CDR2 YNNKEL (reference sequence). Trimming removed 3 bases from V and 1 base from J, with 9 bases in between. This CDR3 is built from 14 residues. CDR3 in DNA: TGTGCCAGCAGCCACTCTCTCCGGAACACTGAAGCTTTCTTT. The encoded protein is CASSHSLRNTEAFF.

This clonotype has at least ten counts. The gene calls are TRBV28 and TRBJ2-7, with 9 bases fitting TRBD1. Losses at the gene ends were 5 bases for V and 3 bases for J; bases not matched to a gene: 2. The length of the CDR3 is 13 residues. Per the germline V gene, CDR1 is MDHEN and CDR2 is SYDVKM. The chain's CDR3 is CASSGTGSYEQYF. CDR3 in DNA: TGTGCCAGCAGTGGGACAGGGAGCTACGAGCAGTACTTC.

In its sample, this clonotype was seen many times. V and J are TRBV10-3 and TRBJ2-4; D might be TRBD1 or TRBD2, each matching 5 bases. Trimming removed 8 bases at V and 5 bases at J, with 19 bases between. Germline V lookup: CDR1 ENHRY, CDR2 SYGVKD. The CDR3 is 15 residues long. CDR3 region: CAIASGNARENIQYF. For the CDR3, the DNA is TGTGCCATCGCTTCAGGGAACGCGAGGGAAAACATTCAGTACTTC.

V is TRBV6-1 and J is TRBJ2-1; D may be TRBD1 or TRBD2 (6 bases each). Germline CDR1 and CDR2: MNHNS and SASEGT. Trimming pared 2 bases from V and 14 bases from J, leaving 16 bases between. The CDR3 loop spans 13 amino acids. This CDR3 is CASSESMRGEKFF. CDR3 DNA: TGTGCCAGCAGTGAAAGTATGAGGGGGGAAAAGTTCTTC.

The gene calls are TRBV9 and TRBJ1-1; 7 nucleotides align to TRBD1. J lost 1 base, V lost 2 bases, and 2 bases had no gene match. There are 14 residues in the CDR3. From germline, CDR1 is SGDLS and CDR2 YYNGEE. CDR3 coding DNA: TGTGCCAGCAGCGTCGGGACAGCGAACACTGAAGCTTTCTTT. This encodes CASSVGTANTEAFF.

This clonotype was counted many times. The chain recombines TRBV19 with TRBJ2-5; D possibly matches TRBD1 or TRBD2 (5 bases each). V dropped 4 bases and J dropped 4 bases, with 22 bases sitting between them. The germline V gene has CDR1 LNHDA and CDR2 SQIVND (reference sequence). The CDR3 runs to 17 residues. DNA for the CDR3: TGTGCCAGTAGTACGCCCATGGTTGGCAGGGCGGGAGAGACCCAGTACTTC. Translated, it gives CASSTPMVGRAGETQYF.

V and J are TRBV5-1 and TRBJ2-2; the D call may be TRBD1 or TRBD2 (5 bases each). The length of the CDR3 is 15 residues. V lost 5 bases to trimming and J lost 0 bases, with 11 bases between them. Per the germline V gene, CDR1 is SGHRS and CDR2 is YFSETQ. Written as DNA, the CDR3 is TGCGCCAGCAGTTTGAGGGACGCGAACACCGGGGAGCTGTTTTTT. It yields the protein CASSLRDANTGELFF.